This T cell receptor (beta chain) was documented in a study of T cell responses to AZD1222 COVID-19 vaccine. In the case of this clone: Its antigen is not known.

Sequenced by immunoSEQ multiplex PCR; TCRdb stores in-frame clones only, minus some. Among under 150,000 clones, 90% to 95% were seen once, and the ten largest hold 2.5% to 3.5%. Study-level points and caveats: Distributed over spike, vaccine-associated CD4 TCRs predominated at 160-218 and 743-854. Per reports, nearly half of all spike-specific TCRs target regions that are unmutated in variants. Spike-specific TCR breadth and depth both grew after two AZD1222 doses. Females outnumbered males among donors, who were mostly white British; clonal diversity was possibly underestimated.

The specimen comprised peripheral blood, sampled on day 0 of AZD1222 vaccination. The receptor was derived from an adult in good health.

CDR3 loop: CASSWGPGDYGYTF. In nucleotides, the CDR3 is TGTGCCAGCAGCTGGGGTCCGGGGGACTATGGCTACACCTTC. V and J are TRBV5-6 and TRBJ1-2, with a weak D call TRBD1 (5 bases). V shed 3 bases and J shed 3 bases, with 12 bases lying between them. Germline V lookup: CDR1 SGHDT, CDR2 YYEEEE. The CDR3 is 14 amino acids. Full variable domain (rest looked up from reference TRBV5-6 and TRBJ1-2): DAGVTQSPTHLIKTRGQQVTLRCSPKSGHDTVSWYQQALGQGPQFIFQYYEEEERQRGNFPDRFSGHQFPNYSSELNVNALLLGDSALYLCASSWGPGDYGYTFGSGTRLTVV.